This TCR beta chain was retrieved from a study of shared clonotypes between healthy human individuals. The study, taken as a whole, reports: Among donors, the sharing of clonotypes was expected to be influenced by sequencing depth.

To note about this clone: What it binds is not known.

Using immunoSEQ multiplex PCR, the repertoire was profiled, and TCRdb retains in-frame clones only, with some absent. The sample contains a few million clones, nearly 97% of which appear only once. Sequencing was performed on naive CD4+ T cells sorted from blood. Sample subset: CD45RA+ positively selected. This receptor was obtained from a man aged 18-30 years in good health.

The CDR3: CASSLFWLGQSIDEQFF. CDR3 nucleotide sequence: TGTGCCAGCAGCCTATTTTGGTTGGGACAGTCTATAGATGAGCAGTTCTTC. The V gene is TRBV5-6, the J gene TRBJ2-1; TRBD1 agrees at 7 bases. The CDR3 runs 17 residues. Germline assignment: CDR1 SGHDT and CDR2 YYEEEE. The ends lost 4 bases at V and 8 bases at J; junction bases unmatched: 18.